This TCR beta chain was obtained from a study of blood T cells in healthy people across ages. The V gene lost 6 bases and the J gene lost 3 bases, with 10 bases spanning the gap. The CDR3 loop spans 12 amino acids. Germline loops: CDR1 DFQATT, CDR2 SNEGSKA (reference sequence). Through a sample-barcoded 5' primer and a J-beta primer mix, a second PCR was run for about 6 to 11 cycles. TCRdb reanalysed the 5' RACE reads using MiXCR and keeps one entry per CDR3 protein. The table includes hundreds of thousands of distinct CDR3 sequences, more than 40% detected once. This chain links TRBV20-1 with TRBJ2-3; D not certain. The receptor's source is a woman aged 55 to 70 in good health. Specimen: blood. The CDR3 sequence: CSASTWTDTQYF. The CDR3 DNA is TGCAGTGCCTCTACCTGGACAGATACGCAGTATTTT.